This is a list of T cell receptor beta chains from one sample in a study of CD8+ T cells in alopecia areata. Sequencing was performed with immunoSEQ multiplex PCR; in TCRdb, only in-frame clones are kept and a portion is missing. This table holds 190,000 or so clones, nearly 60% found once. The material was CD4+ T cells sorted from blood, obtained at week 24, from a patient treated with tofacitinib. These receptors were obtained from a human donor with alopecia areata. The CDR3 runs from the conserved cysteine through the conserved F or W. Each record gives: CDR3 protein, CDR3 DNA, V gene, J gene, clone size, D gene. D genes are given only for firm matches. Where a row states a size, it is once, few, many or the class of an expanded clone; other rows omit it.

CDR3: CASSLGATAITDTQYF
DNA: TGCGCCAGCAGCTTGGGAGCCACAGCGATCACAGATACGCAGTATTTT
V: TRBV5-1
J: TRBJ2-3
size: -
D: -

CDR3: CASSPLTGANEQFF
DNA: TGCGCCAGCAGCCCCCTGACAGGGGCCAATGAGCAGTTCTTC
V: TRBV5-1
J: TRBJ2-1
size: few
D: TRBD1

CDR3: CASRGTGNYGYTF
DNA: TGTGCCAGCAGGGGGACGGGTAACTATGGCTACACCTTC
V: TRBV27
J: TRBJ1-2
size: -
D: -

CDR3: CASSLRQGEAAEAFF
DNA: TGTGCCAGCTCACTGCGACAGGGGGAGGCGGCTGAAGCTTTCTTT
V: TRBV18
J: TRBJ1-1
size: once
D: TRBD1

CDR3: CASSLNGQSYEQFF
DNA: TGTGCCAGCAGCCTAAACGGACAGTCCTATGAGCAGTTCTTC
V: TRBV25-1
J: TRBJ2-1
size: -
D: -

CDR3: CASSQDTGRSNEQFF
DNA: TGCGCCAGCAGCCAAGATACAGGGAGAAGCAATGAGCAGTTCTTC
V: TRBV4-3
J: TRBJ2-1
size: -
D: -

CDR3: CASSPVVMDFKNTEAFF
DNA: TGTGCCAGCTCACCAGTCGTCATGGATTTTAAGAACACTGAAGCTTTCTTT
V: TRBV18
J: TRBJ1-1
size: -
D: -

CDR3: CASRPGLAGSTDTQYF
DNA: TGCGCCAGCAGACCTGGACTAGCGGGGAGCACAGATACGCAGTATTTT
V: TRBV4-1
J: TRBJ2-3
size: -
D: TRBD2

CDR3: CATKVGDTGELFF
DNA: TGTGCCACCAAGGTGGGGGATACCGGGGAGCTGTTTTTT
V: TRBV25-1
J: TRBJ2-2
size: -
D: -

CDR3: CASSVGTTGNTEAFF
DNA: TGTGCCAGCAGCGTAGGTACGACTGGAAACACTGAAGCTTTCTTT
V: TRBV9
J: TRBJ1-1
size: -
D: -

CDR3: CASSLSGDTEAFF
DNA: TGTGCCAGCAGTTTATCTGGGGACACTGAAGCTTTCTTT
V: TRBV28
J: TRBJ1-1
size: -
D: -

CDR3: CASSLFIVSANTGELFF
DNA: TGCGCCAGCAGCTTGTTTATCGTCAGCGCGAACACCGGGGAGCTGTTTTTT
V: TRBV5-1
J: TRBJ2-2
size: few
D: -

CDR3: CSVGADTQYF
DNA: TGCAGCGTTGGAGCAGATACGCAGTATTTT
V: TRBV29-1
J: TRBJ2-3
size: -
D: -

CDR3: CSVRRRRMQPQHF
DNA: TGCAGCGTCAGGAGGCGCAGGATGCAGCCCCAGCATTTT
V: TRBV29-1
J: TRBJ1-5
size: few
D: -

CDR3: CASSLRTDSYEQYF
DNA: TGTGCCAGCAGCCTTCGGACTGATTCCTACGAGCAGTACTTC
V: TRBV9
J: TRBJ2-7
size: -
D: -

CDR3: CASSLFIVETLPTEAFF
DNA: TGTGCCAGCAGCTTATTCATTGTTGAGACTCTTCCGACTGAAGCTTTCTTT
V: TRBV7-9
J: TRBJ1-1
size: few
D: -

CDR3: CAWSQVGLKNIQYF
DNA: TGTGCCTGGAGTCAGGTCGGTCTAAAAAACATTCAGTACTTC
V: TRBV30
J: TRBJ2-4
size: -
D: -

CDR3: CASSLSRGPQETQYF
DNA: TGTGCCAGCAGCTTATCCCGGGGGCCTCAAGAGACCCAGTACTTC
V: TRBV7-7
J: TRBJ2-5
size: -
D: -

CDR3: CASSLPGRSGNTIYF
DNA: TGTGCCAGCAGCTTACCAGGCCGCTCTGGAAACACCATATATTTT
V: TRBV5-6
J: TRBJ1-3
size: -
D: -

CDR3: CSAQGDSNQPQHF
DNA: TGCAGCGCCCAGGGGGATAGCAATCAGCCCCAGCATTTT
V: TRBV29-1
J: TRBJ1-5
size: -
D: TRBD1

CDR3: CSVGSGNYGYTF
DNA: TGCAGCGTTGGTTCAGGCAACTATGGCTACACCTTC
V: TRBV29-1
J: TRBJ1-2
size: once
D: -

CDR3: CASSQDGKGRWAEAFF
DNA: TGCGCCAGCAGCCAAGATGGGAAGGGAAGGTGGGCTGAAGCTTTCTTT
V: TRBV4-1
J: TRBJ1-1
size: -
D: -

CDR3: CASSLPGSLNEKLFF
DNA: TGTGCCAGCAGTTTACCAGGCTCCCTAAATGAAAAACTGTTTTTT
V: TRBV28
J: TRBJ1-4
size: -
D: -

CDR3: CARYRENEQFF
DNA: TGTGCCAGGTACAGGGAAAATGAGCAGTTCTTC
V: TRBV6-5
J: TRBJ2-1
size: few
D: -

CDR3: CASSSTGARNNEQFF
DNA: TGTGCCAGCAGCTCGACAGGGGCCAGGAACAATGAGCAGTTCTTC
V: TRBV11-2
J: TRBJ2-1
size: -
D: TRBD1

CDR3: CASSPEPLTTDTQYF
DNA: TGTGCCAGCAGCCCGGAACCACTAACCACAGATACGCAGTATTTT
V: TRBV7-3
J: TRBJ2-3
size: few
D: -

CDR3: CASRPTETYEQYF
DNA: TGTGCCAGCAGGCCGACAGAAACCTACGAGCAGTACTTC
V: TRBV6-6
J: TRBJ2-7
size: -
D: -

CDR3: CAWSSGNQPQHF
DNA: TGTGCCTGGAGTTCCGGCAATCAGCCCCAGCATTTT
V: TRBV30
J: TRBJ1-5
size: -
D: -

CDR3: CASSLDLLASSYNEQFF
DNA: TGTGCCAGCAGCTTAGATCTCTTGGCTAGTAGCTACAATGAGCAGTTCTTC
V: TRBV11-2
J: TRBJ2-1
size: -
D: -

CDR3: CASSWTGPNTGELFF
DNA: TGTGCCAGCAGCTGGACAGGGCCAAACACCGGGGAGCTGTTTTTT
V: TRBV2
J: TRBJ2-2
size: -
D: TRBD1

CDR3: CASSFGAFF
DNA: TGTGCCAGCAGTTTCGGGGCTTTCTTT
V: TRBV27
J: TRBJ1-1
size: -
D: -

CDR3: CAWSGHAGETQYF
DNA: TGTGCCTGGAGTGGGCATGCTGGGGAGACCCAGTACTTC
V: TRBV30
J: TRBJ2-5
size: -
D: -

CDR3: CATSSVATDGELFF
DNA: TGTGCCACCAGCAGTGTAGCCACTGACGGGGAGCTGTTTTTT
V: TRBV15
J: TRBJ2-2
size: -
D: -

CDR3: CAWSYGGVGETQYF
DNA: TGTGCCTGGAGTTATGGAGGGGTTGGAGAGACCCAGTACTTC
V: TRBV30
J: TRBJ2-5
size: -
D: -

CDR3: CASTVYGPYRGYTF
DNA: TGTGCCAGCACCGTTTATGGGCCCTATCGGGGCTACACCTTC
V: TRBV7-2
J: TRBJ1-2
size: -
D: -

CDR3: CASSVLGSWYEQFF
DNA: TGTGCCAGCAGCGTCTTGGGCTCCTGGTATGAGCAGTTCTTC
V: TRBV9
J: TRBJ2-1
size: -
D: -